This note documents a single T cell receptor beta chain sequence. This specimen belongs to a study of technical replicates of blood from a few donors. Assay: immunoSEQ multiplex PCR; the TCRdb copy retains only in-frame clones and omits some. The top ten hold under 0.45% of the sample, which has over 90,000 clones, approximately 96% seen once. Sequenced: T cells isolated from PBMCs. This TCR was sampled from a human donor in good health.

The CDR3 region has the DNA TGTGCCAGCAGCTATAATAACCAAGAGACCCAGTACTTC. Its protein is CASSYNNQETQYF. The genes are TRBV11-3 and TRBJ2-5, with D unresolved. Germline V gene data show CDR1 as SGHNT and CDR2 as YENEEA. Trimming stripped 4 bases from V and 0 bases from J, with 6 bases between. CDR3 length equals 13 residues.